A selection of T cell receptor beta chains follows, all from one sample in a study of T cell repertoires in cytomegalovirus infection. These receptors' antigens are unknown. TCRdb independently ran MiXCR on the reads; one entry per CDR3 protein. The data show 80,000 or so distinct CDR3 sequences, approximately 40% seen once. This specimen consisted of CD8+ T cells from cultured PBMCs, obtained from culture after CMV antigen stimulation. The receptors shown here come from a human donor in good health (CMV status not recorded). Some clones in this sample may be carry-over from other donors' samples. CDR3s include the opening cysteine and the closing phenylalanine or tryptophan. The D gene is left open where the match is weak. Clone size is stated in some rows and not others, as once, few, many or a class when expanded.

-,TRBJ2-3,-,TRBV7-2,CASSPPEDTDTQYF,TGTGCCAGCAGCCCACCTGAAGACACAGATACGCAGTATTTT
TRBD1,TRBJ2-5,few,TRBV7-6,CASSPQTGEQETQYF,TGTGCCAGCAGCCCCCAGACAGGGGAACAAGAGACCCAGTACTTC
-,TRBJ2-1,few,TRBV19,CASSPDSLGSYNEQFF,TGTGCCAGTAGCCCGGACTCACTAGGCTCCTACAATGAGCAGTTCTTC
TRBD2,TRBJ2-7,-,TRBV5-1,CASSLRGLAGDEQYF,TGCGCCAGCAGCCTGAGGGGACTAGCGGGGGACGAGCAGTACTTC
-,TRBJ2-2,-,TRBV19,CASSPIRTSNTGELFF,TGTGCCAGTAGTCCCATAAGGACTTCGAACACCGGGGAGCTGTTTTTT
-,TRBJ2-1,-,TRBV27,CASSLGSLGNEQFF,TGTGCCAGCAGCCTAGGTTCTCTAGGGAATGAGCAGTTCTTC
TRBD1,TRBJ1-5,-,TRBV6-1,CASSTGDRPNQPQHF,TGTGCCAGCAGTACAGGGGACAGGCCCAATCAGCCCCAGCATTTT
-,TRBJ1-2,few,TRBV6-6,CASSYSGSDNYGYTF,TGTGCCAGCAGTTACTCGGGCAGCGATAATTATGGCTACACCTTC
-,TRBJ2-3,few,TRBV6-1,CASSTNRDTQYF,TGTGCCAGCAGTACGAATCGGGATACGCAGTATTTT
TRBD2,TRBJ2-5,-,TRBV6-2/TRBV6-3,CASSPGLAGDETQYF,TGTGCCAGCAGCCCTGGACTAGCGGGGGACGAGACCCAGTACTTC
-,TRBJ1-5,-,TRBV6-2/TRBV6-3,CASSLSGWNQPQHF,TGTGCCAGCAGTTTGTCAGGGTGGAATCAGCCCCAGCATTTT
-,TRBJ1-1,few,TRBV7-9,CASSLAPIIGIMNTEAFF,TGTGCCAGCAGCTTAGCGCCAATCATAGGGATTATGAACACTGAAGCTTTCTTT
TRBD2,TRBJ2-3,-,TRBV10-2,CASSENSGEPTDTQYF,TGCGCCAGCAGTGAGAACAGCGGGGAGCCCACAGATACGCAGTATTTT
-,TRBJ2-3,-,TRBV6-2/TRBV6-3,CASRWTARSTDTQYF,TGTGCCAGCCGGTGGACTGCCCGGAGCACAGATACGCAGTATTTT
TRBD2,TRBJ2-1,once,TRBV20-1,CSARDQGRGAFLSYNEQFF,TGCAGTGCTAGAGATCAGGGGCGGGGGGCCTTCCTCTCCTACAATGAGCAGTTCTTC
TRBD1,TRBJ2-1,-,TRBV3-1,CASGPGQGANEQFF,TGTGCCAGCGGGCCAGGACAGGGGGCCAATGAGCAGTTCTTC
TRBD2,TRBJ2-5,-,TRBV7-6,CASSLEVAGNQETQYF,TGTGCCAGCAGCTTAGAGGTAGCGGGGAATCAAGAGACCCAGTACTTC
TRBD1,TRBJ1-3,-,TRBV20-1,CSAIVTGAGNTIYF,TGCAGTGCTATAGTGACAGGGGCTGGAAACACCATATATTTT
-,TRBJ1-6,few,TRBV27,CASSLGSGYTLRSLHF,TGTGCCAGCAGTTTGGGTAGTGGCTATACCCTTCGATCCCTCCACTTT
TRBD1,TRBJ2-5,few,TRBV7-2,CASSLSGQGRLETQYF,TGTGCCAGCAGCTTATCCGGACAGGGGAGGTTGGAGACCCAGTACTTC
-,TRBJ1-2,-,TRBV6-5,CASSYAGPGGYTF,TGTGCCAGCAGTTACGCGGGACCCGGCGGCTACACCTTC
-,TRBJ2-7,many,TRBV5-5,CASRVSYEQYF,TGTGCCAGCAGGGTCTCCTACGAGCAGTACTTC
-,TRBJ1-1,many,TRBV15,CATSREEGTDEAFF,TGTGCCACCAGCAGAGAGGAGGGGACGGATGAAGCTTTCTTT
-,TRBJ1-6,few,TRBV11-3,CASSVLAWEKGVTNNSPLHF,TGTGCCAGCAGCGTCCTAGCATGGGAAAAGGGCGTCACCAATAATTCACCCCTCCACTTT
-,TRBJ2-7,-,TRBV7-9,CASSLDRDGVEQYF,TGTGCCAGCAGCTTAGACCGGGACGGGGTCGAGCAGTACTTC
-,TRBJ1-1,few,TRBV7-9,CASSDVPRGTEAFF,TGTGCCAGCAGCGACGTCCCCAGAGGGACTGAAGCTTTCTTT
-,TRBJ1-2,-,TRBV5-1,CASSLVGGTNYGYTF,TGCGCCAGCAGCTTGGTCGGAGGGACTAACTATGGCTACACCTTC
-,TRBJ2-5,-,TRBV12-3/TRBV12-4,CASSPSLGETQYF,TGTGCCAGCAGTCCGTCGTTGGGAGAGACCCAGTACTTC
-,TRBJ2-5,-,TRBV27,CASSYGPAETQYF,TGTGCCAGCAGCTACGGACCCGCAGAGACCCAGTACTTC
TRBD1,TRBJ2-3,-,TRBV6-5,CASSIGTVSTDTQYF,TGTGCCAGCAGTATTGGGACAGTTAGCACAGATACGCAGTATTTT
TRBD1,TRBJ1-1,-,TRBV5-8,CASSLGTGLGTEAFF,TGTGCCAGCAGCTTGGGGACAGGTCTTGGCACTGAAGCTTTCTTT
TRBD1,TRBJ2-6,once,TRBV6-1,CASGGNAGLGVQGEAGANVLTF,TGTGCCAGCGGAGGAAACGCCGGGTTGGGAGTACAGGGGGAAGCTGGGGCCAACGTCCTGACTTTC
-,TRBJ2-1,few,TRBV9,CASSGSSQGILNEQFF,TGTGCCAGCAGCGGATCTTCGCAGGGGATCTTGAATGAGCAGTTCTTC
-,TRBJ2-3,-,TRBV12-3/TRBV12-4,CASSPERFTDTQYF,TGTGCCAGCAGCCCAGAGAGATTCACAGATACGCAGTATTTT
-,TRBJ2-1,once,TRBV27,CASSLSNSQIDEQFF,TGTGCCAGCAGTTTATCCAATTCCCAGATCGATGAGCAGTTCTTC
-,TRBJ2-5,few,TRBV4-1,CASSQVAGEETQYF,TGCGCCAGCAGCCAAGTAGCAGGGGAAGAGACCCAGTACTTC
-,TRBJ1-5,-,TRBV19,CASSIATLSNQPQHF,TGTGCCAGTAGTATAGCGACCTTAAGCAATCAGCCCCAGCATTTT
-,TRBJ1-1,many,TRBV7-9,CASSEDPGTLEAFF,TGTGCCAGCAGCGAGGACCCAGGGACCCTAGAAGCTTTCTTT
-,TRBJ1-3,-,TRBV7-8,CASSFGPPSSGNTIYF,TGTGCCAGCAGCTTCGGGCCGCCCAGCTCTGGAAACACCATATATTTT
-,TRBJ1-3,few,TRBV25-1,CASSEWSSGNTIYF,TGTGCCAGCAGTGAATGGAGCTCTGGAAACACCATATATTTT
TRBD2,TRBJ2-1,-,TRBV29-1,CSVRLAGGLNEQFF,TGCAGCGTCAGACTAGCGGGGGGGCTTAATGAGCAGTTCTTC
-,TRBJ2-5,many,TRBV6-1,CASSEAIGEQETQYF,TGTGCCAGCAGTGAAGCGATCGGGGAACAAGAGACCCAGTACTTC
-,TRBJ2-7,-,TRBV7-3,CASSSNNEQYF,TGTGCCAGCAGTTCTAACAACGAGCAGTACTTC
TRBD2,TRBJ2-1,-,TRBV20-1,CSAPTSGDAYNEQFF,TGCAGTGCCCCGACTAGCGGGGATGCCTACAATGAGCAGTTCTTC
-,TRBJ2-1,-,TRBV12-3/TRBV12-4,CASSLGPADEQFF,TGTGCCAGCAGTTTAGGGCCCGCCGATGAGCAGTTCTTC
TRBD1,TRBJ2-1,few,TRBV27,CASSYDRAGVYNEQFF,TGTGCCAGCAGTTACGACAGGGCAGGGGTCTACAATGAGCAGTTCTTC
TRBD1,TRBJ2-2,-,TRBV7-1,CASSSGTEGTGELFF,TGTGCCAGCAGCTCCGGGACAGAGGGCACCGGGGAGCTGTTTTTT
-,TRBJ2-2,-,TRBV12-3/TRBV12-4,CASSLIGLNTGELFF,TGTGCCAGCAGTTTAATAGGTTTAAATACCGGGGAGCTGTTTTTT
-,TRBJ2-7,-,TRBV5-1,CASSLAGQGSYEQYF,TGCGCCAGCAGCTTGGCCGGGCAGGGATCCTACGAGCAGTACTTC